The rows below give T cell receptor beta chains drawn from one sample of a study of shared clonotypes between healthy human individuals. Produced via immunoSEQ multiplex PCR; TCRdb's table is partial and in-frame only. Counted here are approximately 500,000 clones, approximately 82% occurring once; the ten biggest clones make up about 11%. The sequenced material came from PBMCs. All receptors derive from a woman aged 40 to 50 in good health. Some clones in this sample may be carry-over from other donors' samples. The CDR3 runs from the conserved cysteine through the conserved F or W. D genes are given only for firm matches. Rows may omit the clone size; those that give it use once, few, many or a size class.

cdr3_aa: CASSRTSTPWEQYF; cdr3_nt: TGCGCCAGCAGCCGCACTAGCACCCCCTGGGAGCAGTACTTC; clone_size: once; v_call: TRBV4-3; d_call: .; j_call: TRBJ2-7
cdr3_aa: CASSFGVSGGDEQFF; cdr3_nt: TGCGCCAGCAGCTTTGGGGTGAGCGGCGGGGATGAGCAGTTCTTC; clone_size: .; v_call: TRBV5-1; d_call: .; j_call: TRBJ2-1
cdr3_aa: CASSVPPSGSFNEQFF; cdr3_nt: TGTGCCAGCAGCGTCCCCCCTAGCGGGAGTTTCAATGAGCAGTTCTTC; clone_size: .; v_call: TRBV11-2; d_call: TRBD2; j_call: TRBJ2-1
cdr3_aa: CASRIPSTEQFF; cdr3_nt: TGTGCCAGCAGGATCCCTAGCACTGAGCAGTTCTTC; clone_size: .; v_call: TRBV6-1; d_call: .; j_call: TRBJ2-1
cdr3_aa: CASSAPRGGLAGVETQYF; cdr3_nt: TGTGCCAGCAGCGCCCCCAGGGGGGGACTAGCGGGAGTTGAGACCCAGTACTTC; clone_size: .; v_call: TRBV9; d_call: TRBD2; j_call: TRBJ2-5
cdr3_aa: CASSLDSSGTGPNTGELFF; cdr3_nt: TGCGCCAGCAGCTTGGATTCATCCGGGACAGGGCCGAACACCGGGGAGCTGTTTTTT; clone_size: .; v_call: TRBV5-1; d_call: TRBD1; j_call: TRBJ2-2
cdr3_aa: CASSEGVSETEKLFF; cdr3_nt: TGTGCCAGCAGCGAGGGGGTCTCAGAAACTGAAAAACTGTTTTTT; clone_size: .; v_call: TRBV9; d_call: .; j_call: TRBJ1-4
cdr3_aa: CASSLVLGATNEKLFF; cdr3_nt: TGTGCCAGCAGCTTAGTTCTGGGGGCAACTAATGAAAAACTGTTTTTT; clone_size: .; v_call: TRBV11-2; d_call: .; j_call: TRBJ1-4
cdr3_aa: CASSDIRGLSYEQYF; cdr3_nt: TGTGCCAGCAGTGATATAAGGGGATTGTCCTACGAGCAGTACTTC; clone_size: .; v_call: TRBV6-1; d_call: .; j_call: TRBJ2-7
cdr3_aa: CASSVGPRGRTDTQYF; cdr3_nt: TGTGCCAGCAGCGTAGGTCCCAGGGGGCGGACAGATACGCAGTATTTT; clone_size: .; v_call: TRBV9; d_call: TRBD1; j_call: TRBJ2-3
cdr3_aa: CASQISGANVLTF; cdr3_nt: TGTGCCAGCCAGATCTCTGGGGCCAACGTCCTGACTTTC; clone_size: .; v_call: TRBV7-9; d_call: .; j_call: TRBJ2-6
cdr3_aa: CASSYSGFGYTF; cdr3_nt: TGTGCCAGCAGTTACTCCGGGTTTGGCTACACCTTC; clone_size: once; v_call: TRBV6-5; d_call: .; j_call: TRBJ1-2
cdr3_aa: CTSSQDGGGPLRGYGYTF; cdr3_nt: TGCACCAGCAGCCAAGATGGTGGAGGGCCCCTACGGGGCTATGGCTACACCTTC; clone_size: .; v_call: TRBV1; d_call: .; j_call: TRBJ1-2
cdr3_aa: CASAGASSYNEQFF; cdr3_nt: TGTGCCAGCGCCGGGGCGAGCTCCTACAATGAGCAGTTCTTC; clone_size: .; v_call: TRBV5-4; d_call: .; j_call: TRBJ2-1
cdr3_aa: CATSAYAVYEQYF; cdr3_nt: TGCGCCACCAGCGCTTACGCGGTCTACGAGCAGTACTTC; clone_size: .; v_call: TRBV15; d_call: .; j_call: TRBJ2-7
cdr3_aa: CASSLVGGGSYEQYF; cdr3_nt: TGTGCCAGCAGCTTAGTTGGCGGGGGCTCCTACGAGCAGTACTTC; clone_size: .; v_call: TRBV7-2; d_call: TRBD2; j_call: TRBJ2-7
cdr3_aa: CASSPGGYQETQYF; cdr3_nt: TGCGCCAGCAGCCCGGGGGGGTACCAAGAGACCCAGTACTTC; clone_size: .; v_call: TRBV5-1; d_call: TRBD2; j_call: TRBJ2-5
cdr3_aa: CASSEPGNNEQFF; cdr3_nt: TGTGCCAGCAGTGAGCCAGGGAATAATGAGCAGTTCTTC; clone_size: .; v_call: TRBV25-1; d_call: .; j_call: TRBJ2-1
cdr3_aa: CAWRITGGAGSPLHF; cdr3_nt: TGTGCCTGGAGGATTACAGGGGGCGCAGGGTCACCCCTCCACTTT; clone_size: .; v_call: TRBV30; d_call: TRBD1; j_call: TRBJ1-6
cdr3_aa: CASSLGYGLDSYNEQFF; cdr3_nt: TGTGCCAGCAGCTTAGGTTACGGACTCGACTCCTACAATGAGCAGTTCTTC; clone_size: .; v_call: TRBV7-8; d_call: .; j_call: TRBJ2-1
cdr3_aa: CASSQRLAAPYNEQFF; cdr3_nt: TGCGCCAGCAGCCAAAGACTAGCGGCGCCCTACAATGAGCAGTTCTTC; clone_size: .; v_call: TRBV4-3; d_call: TRBD2; j_call: TRBJ2-1
cdr3_aa: CASSQGGGGAYNEQFF; cdr3_nt: TGCGCCAGCAGCCAGGGCGGGGGAGGTGCCTACAATGAGCAGTTCTTC; clone_size: once; v_call: TRBV4-3; d_call: TRBD2; j_call: TRBJ2-1
cdr3_aa: CASSEWKTYEQYF; cdr3_nt: TGCGCCAGCAGTGAGTGGAAAACCTACGAGCAGTACTTC; clone_size: .; v_call: TRBV10-2; d_call: .; j_call: TRBJ2-7
cdr3_aa: CAWDNTGGAPEAFF; cdr3_nt: TGTGCCTGGGACAACACTGGGGGGGCCCCTGAAGCTTTCTTT; clone_size: many; v_call: TRBV30; d_call: .; j_call: TRBJ1-1
cdr3_aa: CASSSPRARSDTQYF; cdr3_nt: TGTGCCAGTAGTTCCCCCCGAGCGAGGTCCGATACGCAGTATTTT; clone_size: .; v_call: TRBV19; d_call: .; j_call: TRBJ2-3
cdr3_aa: CASKLLGGTDTQYF; cdr3_nt: TGTGCCAGCAAGCTCCTCGGGGGCACAGATACGCAGTATTTT; clone_size: .; v_call: TRBV27; d_call: .; j_call: TRBJ2-3
cdr3_aa: CASSPTYGLGGNEQFF; cdr3_nt: TGTGCCAGCAGCCCCACCTATGGTCTTGGGGGCAATGAGCAGTTCTTC; clone_size: .; v_call: TRBV9; d_call: .; j_call: TRBJ2-1
cdr3_aa: CASSIGTGDEQYF; cdr3_nt: TGCGCCAGCAGCATAGGGACAGGGGACGAGCAGTACTTC; clone_size: few; v_call: TRBV5-1; d_call: TRBD1; j_call: TRBJ2-7
cdr3_aa: CASSNRGTPRDEQFF; cdr3_nt: TGTGCCAGCAGCAATAGGGGGACCCCTCGGGATGAGCAGTTCTTC; clone_size: .; v_call: TRBV7-6; d_call: .; j_call: TRBJ2-1
cdr3_aa: CASSLQGGAEAFF; cdr3_nt: TGCGCCAGCAGCTTACAGGGGGGTGCTGAAGCTTTCTTT; clone_size: .; v_call: TRBV5-1; d_call: TRBD1; j_call: TRBJ1-1
cdr3_aa: CATSLGRGGVPYEQYF; cdr3_nt: TGTGCCACCAGCCTTGGACGAGGGGGAGTGCCCTACGAGCAGTACTTC; clone_size: .; v_call: TRBV15; d_call: .; j_call: TRBJ2-7
cdr3_aa: CASSRLGTEAFF; cdr3_nt: TGTGCCAGCAGCAGGTTAGGCACTGAAGCTTTCTTT; clone_size: .; v_call: TRBV7-2; d_call: .; j_call: TRBJ1-1
cdr3_aa: CATNAYPDRAGEKLFF; cdr3_nt: TGTGCCACCAACGCTTACCCGGACAGGGCTGGCGAAAAACTGTTTTTT; clone_size: .; v_call: TRBV28; d_call: TRBD1; j_call: TRBJ1-4
cdr3_aa: CASSKTGQGNTEAFF; cdr3_nt: TGTGCCAGCAGCAAGACCGGACAGGGGAACACTGAAGCTTTCTTT; clone_size: .; v_call: TRBV7-6; d_call: TRBD1; j_call: TRBJ1-1
cdr3_aa: CASNIRDGRIGAFF; cdr3_nt: TGTGCCAGCAACATACGGGACGGTCGAATCGGAGCTTTCTTT; clone_size: .; v_call: TRBV27; d_call: .; j_call: TRBJ1-1
cdr3_aa: CASRDRGSSYNSPLHF; cdr3_nt: TGCGCCAGCAGAGACAGGGGAAGCTCCTATAATTCACCCCTCCACTTT; clone_size: .; v_call: TRBV10-1; d_call: TRBD1; j_call: TRBJ1-6
cdr3_aa: CAWSRTFYEQYF; cdr3_nt: TGTGCCTGGAGCAGGACCTTCTACGAGCAGTACTTC; clone_size: .; v_call: TRBV30; d_call: .; j_call: TRBJ2-7
cdr3_aa: CASSSSSGKTLYEQYF; cdr3_nt: TGTGCCAGCAGTTCGTCTAGCGGGAAGACTCTCTACGAGCAGTACTTC; clone_size: .; v_call: TRBV27; d_call: TRBD2; j_call: TRBJ2-7
cdr3_aa: CAWRDSHNSGANVLTF; cdr3_nt: TGTGCCTGGCGGGACAGTCATAACTCTGGGGCCAACGTCCTGACTTTC; clone_size: .; v_call: TRBV30; d_call: TRBD1; j_call: TRBJ2-6
cdr3_aa: CSVEMTGGASDTQYF; cdr3_nt: TGCAGCGTCGAGATGACAGGGGGCGCATCAGATACGCAGTATTTT; clone_size: once; v_call: TRBV29-1; d_call: TRBD1; j_call: TRBJ2-3
cdr3_aa: CASSLIGGLDTEAFF; cdr3_nt: TGTGCCAGCAGCTTAATAGGGGGCTTGGACACTGAAGCTTTCTTT; clone_size: .; v_call: TRBV5-4; d_call: TRBD1; j_call: TRBJ1-1
cdr3_aa: CASSVVPANYGYTF; cdr3_nt: TGTGCCAGCAGCGTAGTGCCCGCAAACTATGGCTACACCTTC; clone_size: .; v_call: TRBV9; d_call: .; j_call: TRBJ1-2
cdr3_aa: CAWSRHTNTEAFF; cdr3_nt: TGTGCCTGGAGTAGACACACGAACACTGAAGCTTTCTTT; clone_size: few; v_call: TRBV30; d_call: .; j_call: TRBJ1-1
cdr3_aa: CASLGWPSEQYF; cdr3_nt: TGTGCTAGTCTGGGTTGGCCCAGCGAGCAGTACTTC; clone_size: .; v_call: TRBV7-7; d_call: .; j_call: TRBJ2-7
cdr3_aa: CAWSEGAANSPLHF; cdr3_nt: TGTGCCTGGAGCGAGGGGGCTGCGAATTCACCCCTCCACTTT; clone_size: .; v_call: TRBV30; d_call: TRBD1; j_call: TRBJ1-6
cdr3_aa: CASSLSGTGGRELFF; cdr3_nt: TGTGCCAGCAGCTTGTCGGGGACAGGGGGACGGGAGCTGTTTTTT; clone_size: .; v_call: TRBV5-3; d_call: TRBD1; j_call: TRBJ2-2
cdr3_aa: CASSDGSSYNEQFF; cdr3_nt: TGCGCCAGCAGCGACGGGAGCTCCTACAATGAGCAGTTCTTC; clone_size: .; v_call: TRBV5-1; d_call: .; j_call: TRBJ2-1
cdr3_aa: CSVVTSGSIYEQYF; cdr3_nt: TGCAGCGTCGTGACTAGCGGGAGCATCTACGAGCAGTACTTC; clone_size: .; v_call: TRBV29-1; d_call: TRBD2; j_call: TRBJ2-7
cdr3_aa: CASSSPGGYTEAFF; cdr3_nt: TGTGCCAGCAGCTCCCCAGGAGGCTACACTGAAGCTTTCTTT; clone_size: .; v_call: TRBV7-2; d_call: .; j_call: TRBJ1-1
cdr3_aa: CSGYSTGTIGTEAFF; cdr3_nt: TGCAGCGGCTACTCGACCGGGACAATAGGCACTGAAGCTTTCTTT; clone_size: .; v_call: TRBV29-1; d_call: .; j_call: TRBJ1-1
cdr3_aa: CSARGGDEQYF; cdr3_nt: TGCAGTGCTAGAGGAGGTGACGAGCAGTACTTC; clone_size: .; v_call: TRBV20-1; d_call: .; j_call: TRBJ2-7
cdr3_aa: CASSLRSYGANVLTF; cdr3_nt: TGTGCCAGCAGTTTAAGGTCCTACGGGGCCAACGTCCTGACTTTC; clone_size: .; v_call: TRBV28; d_call: .; j_call: TRBJ2-6
cdr3_aa: CASSFRASFTDTQYF; cdr3_nt: TGTGCCAGCAGTTTCCGGGCTAGCTTCACAGATACGCAGTATTTT; clone_size: .; v_call: TRBV27; d_call: .; j_call: TRBJ2-3
cdr3_aa: CASIPGDGSGNTIYF; cdr3_nt: TGTGCCAGCATCCCAGGGGACGGCTCTGGAAACACCATATATTTT; clone_size: .; v_call: TRBV7-9; d_call: .; j_call: TRBJ1-3
cdr3_aa: CASAPGQDANQPQHF; cdr3_nt: TGCGCCAGTGCTCCGGGACAGGACGCGAATCAGCCCCAGCATTTT; clone_size: .; v_call: TRBV10-2; d_call: TRBD1; j_call: TRBJ1-5
cdr3_aa: CASSGVRTSKYF; cdr3_nt: TGCGCCAGCAGCGGTGTGAGGACTAGCAAGTATTTT; clone_size: .; v_call: TRBV4-1; d_call: TRBD2; j_call: TRBJ2-3